The T cell receptor (beta chain) under discussion was sequenced for a study of T-cell reconstitution after alpha-beta-depleted transplantation in children. J gave up 1 base and V 2 bases, and 3 bases lay outside the gene matches. The CDR3 spans 16 residues. Per germline, CDR1 SGHRS and CDR2 YFSETQ. This clonotype showed up just a few times. Its target is not known. Whole-study findings and limits: Once a year had passed after transplant, T-cell counts and diversity came mostly from newly produced T cells. Several patients had high TCRbeta diversity at day 60; it came from surviving recipient T cells and thymic progenitors.

Preparation of the TCRbeta library was carried out with unique molecular identifiers. Each CDR3 protein is one row after TCRdb ran MiXCR on the PCR reads. The sample contains some 130,000 distinct CDR3 sequences, roughly 9.7% of which appear only once. The sequencing here drew on PBMCs, mostly from graft donor cells, taken 180 days after TCRalphabeta/CD19-depleted stem cell transplant. This receptor was taken from a girl under three years old who had a stem cell transplant for combined immunodeficiency, so the T cells may come from the graft donor. The rearrangement links TRBV5-1 to TRBJ2-7; 13 positions match TRBD2. CDR3 residues: CASSFQLAGGSYEQYF. In DNA form, the CDR3 reads TGCGCCAGCAGCTTCCAACTAGCGGGAGGGTCCTACGAGCAGTACTTC.